This T cell receptor (beta chain) came from a study of blood T cell repertoires in COVID-19. Sequencing was performed with immunoSEQ multiplex PCR; in TCRdb, only in-frame clones are kept and a portion is missing. Of roughly 100,000 clones detected, 75% to 90% appear once; the ten largest clones hold about 16%. Losses at the gene ends were 1 base for V and 1 base for J; bases not matched to a gene: 3. The CDR3 sequence is 15 residues long. In germline, CDR1 is MGHDK, CDR2 SYGVNS. The clonotype was recovered from a woman of 80 years or more with active or convalescent COVID-19. The chain links TRBV25-1 to TRBJ1-1, with TRBD1 identical over 7 bases. Sequencing was carried out using peripheral blood. This CDR3 is CASSESPGGNTEAFF. CDR3 sequence (DNA): TGTGCCAGCAGTGAATCCCCAGGGGGGAACACTGAAGCTTTCTTT.